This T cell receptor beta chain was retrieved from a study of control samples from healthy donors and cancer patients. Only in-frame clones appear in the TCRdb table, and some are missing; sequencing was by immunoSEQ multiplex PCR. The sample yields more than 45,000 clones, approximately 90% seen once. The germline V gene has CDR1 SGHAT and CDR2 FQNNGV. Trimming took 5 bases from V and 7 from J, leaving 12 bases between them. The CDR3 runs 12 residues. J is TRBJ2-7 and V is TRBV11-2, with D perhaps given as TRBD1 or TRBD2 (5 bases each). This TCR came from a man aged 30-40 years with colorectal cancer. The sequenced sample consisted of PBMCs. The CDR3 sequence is CASSPGPGEQYV. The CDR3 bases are TGTGCCAGCAGCCCGGGACCAGGAGAGCAGTACGTC.